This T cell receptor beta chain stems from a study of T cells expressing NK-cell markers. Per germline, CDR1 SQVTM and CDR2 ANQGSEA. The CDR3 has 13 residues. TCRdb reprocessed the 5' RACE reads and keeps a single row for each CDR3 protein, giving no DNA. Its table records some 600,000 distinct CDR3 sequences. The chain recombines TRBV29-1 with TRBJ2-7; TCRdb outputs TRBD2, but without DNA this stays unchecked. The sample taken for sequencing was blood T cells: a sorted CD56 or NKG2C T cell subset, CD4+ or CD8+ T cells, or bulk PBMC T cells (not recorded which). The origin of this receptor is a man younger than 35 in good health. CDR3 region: CSVTHRGSGEQYF.